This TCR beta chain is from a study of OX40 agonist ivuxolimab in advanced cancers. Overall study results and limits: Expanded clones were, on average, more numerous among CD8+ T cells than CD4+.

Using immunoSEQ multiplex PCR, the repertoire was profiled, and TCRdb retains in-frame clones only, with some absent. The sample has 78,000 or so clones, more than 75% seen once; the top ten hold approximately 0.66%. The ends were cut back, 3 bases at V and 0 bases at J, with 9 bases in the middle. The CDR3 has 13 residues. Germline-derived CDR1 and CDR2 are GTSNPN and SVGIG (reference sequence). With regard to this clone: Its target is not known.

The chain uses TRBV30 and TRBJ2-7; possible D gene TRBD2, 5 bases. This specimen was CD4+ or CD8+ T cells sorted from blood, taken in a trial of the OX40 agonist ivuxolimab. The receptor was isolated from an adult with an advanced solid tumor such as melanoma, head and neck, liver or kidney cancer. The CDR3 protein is CAWSTGNSYEQYF. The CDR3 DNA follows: TGTGCCTGGAGCACCGGGAACTCCTACGAGCAGTACTTC.